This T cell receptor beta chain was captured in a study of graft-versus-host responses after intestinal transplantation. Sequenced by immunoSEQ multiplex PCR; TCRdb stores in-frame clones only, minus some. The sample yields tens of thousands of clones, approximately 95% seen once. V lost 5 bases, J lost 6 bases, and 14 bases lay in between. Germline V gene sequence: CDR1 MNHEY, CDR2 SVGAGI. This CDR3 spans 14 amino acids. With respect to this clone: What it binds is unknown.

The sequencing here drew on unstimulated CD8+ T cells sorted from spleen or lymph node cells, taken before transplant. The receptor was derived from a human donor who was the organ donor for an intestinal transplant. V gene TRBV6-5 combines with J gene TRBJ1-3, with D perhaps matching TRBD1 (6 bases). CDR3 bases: TGTGCCAGCAGTGAGAGGCAGGGGATAAACACCATATATTTT. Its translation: CASSERQGINTIYF.